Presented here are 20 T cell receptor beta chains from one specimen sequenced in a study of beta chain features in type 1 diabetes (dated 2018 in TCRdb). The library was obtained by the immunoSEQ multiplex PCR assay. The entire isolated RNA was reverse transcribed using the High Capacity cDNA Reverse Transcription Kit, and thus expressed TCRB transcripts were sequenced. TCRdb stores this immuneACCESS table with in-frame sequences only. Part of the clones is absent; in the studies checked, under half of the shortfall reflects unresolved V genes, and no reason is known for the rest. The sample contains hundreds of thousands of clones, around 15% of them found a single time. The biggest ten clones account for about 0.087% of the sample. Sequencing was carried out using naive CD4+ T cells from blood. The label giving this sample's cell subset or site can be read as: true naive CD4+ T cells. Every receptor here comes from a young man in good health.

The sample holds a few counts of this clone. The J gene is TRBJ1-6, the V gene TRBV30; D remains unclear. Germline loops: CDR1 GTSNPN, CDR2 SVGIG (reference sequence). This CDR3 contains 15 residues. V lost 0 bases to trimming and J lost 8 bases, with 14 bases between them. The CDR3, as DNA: TGTGCCTGGAGTGTACTAGGGCAGGTCGATTCACCCCTCCACTTT. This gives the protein CAWSVLGQVDSPLHF. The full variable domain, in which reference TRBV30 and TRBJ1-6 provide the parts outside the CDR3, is SQTIHQWPATLVQPVGSPLSLECTVEGTSNPNLYWYRQAAGRGLQLLFYSVGIGQISSEVPQNLSASRPQDRQFILSSKKLLLSDSGFYLCAWSVLGQVDSPLHFGNGTRLTVT.

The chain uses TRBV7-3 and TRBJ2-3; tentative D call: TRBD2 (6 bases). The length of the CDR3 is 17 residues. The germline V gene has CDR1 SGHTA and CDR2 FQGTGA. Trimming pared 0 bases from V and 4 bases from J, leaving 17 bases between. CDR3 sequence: CASSLTPLAGKADTQYF. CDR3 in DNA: TGTGCCAGCAGCTTAACGCCCCTGGCGGGAAAGGCAGATACGCAGTATTTT.

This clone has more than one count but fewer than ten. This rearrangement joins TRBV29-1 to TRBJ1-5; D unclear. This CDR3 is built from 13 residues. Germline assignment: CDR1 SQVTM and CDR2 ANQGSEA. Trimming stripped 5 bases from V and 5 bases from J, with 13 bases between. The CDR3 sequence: CSVRTGDHQPQHF. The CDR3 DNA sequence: TGCAGCGTTCGGACGGGAGACCATCAGCCCCAGCATTTT.

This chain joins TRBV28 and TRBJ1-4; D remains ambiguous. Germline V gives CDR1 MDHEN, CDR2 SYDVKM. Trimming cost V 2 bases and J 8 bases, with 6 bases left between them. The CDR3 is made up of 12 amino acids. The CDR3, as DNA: TGTGCCAGCAGTTTAATCCAGGAAAAACTGTTTTTT. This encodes CASSLIQEKLFF.

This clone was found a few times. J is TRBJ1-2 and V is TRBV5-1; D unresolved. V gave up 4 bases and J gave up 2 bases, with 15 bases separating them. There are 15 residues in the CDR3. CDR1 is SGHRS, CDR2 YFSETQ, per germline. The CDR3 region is CASSRATAENYGYTF. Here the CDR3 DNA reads TGCGCCAGCAGCCGGGCGACCGCGGAAAACTATGGCTACACCTTC.

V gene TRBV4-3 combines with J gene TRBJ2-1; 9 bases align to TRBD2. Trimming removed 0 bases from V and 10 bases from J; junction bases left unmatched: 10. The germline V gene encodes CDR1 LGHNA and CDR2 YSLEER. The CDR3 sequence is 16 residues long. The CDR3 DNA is TGCGCCAGCAGCCAAGAGGAGGATAGCGGGAGACAAGAGCAGTTCTTC. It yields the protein CASSQEEDSGRQEQFF.

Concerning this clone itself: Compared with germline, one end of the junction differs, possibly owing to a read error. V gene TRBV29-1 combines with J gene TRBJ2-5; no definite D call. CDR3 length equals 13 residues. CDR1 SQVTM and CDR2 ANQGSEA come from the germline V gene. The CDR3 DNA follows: TGCAGCGCTGAAGCCCACCATGGGGAGACCCAGTACTTC. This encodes CSAEAHHGETQYF.

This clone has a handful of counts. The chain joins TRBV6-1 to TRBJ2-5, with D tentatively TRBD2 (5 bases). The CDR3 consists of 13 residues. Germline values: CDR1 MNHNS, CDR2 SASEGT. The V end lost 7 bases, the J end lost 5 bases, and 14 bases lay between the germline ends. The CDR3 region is CASTELGGETQYF. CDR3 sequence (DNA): TGTGCCAGCACCGAACTGGGCGGGGAGACCCAGTACTTC.

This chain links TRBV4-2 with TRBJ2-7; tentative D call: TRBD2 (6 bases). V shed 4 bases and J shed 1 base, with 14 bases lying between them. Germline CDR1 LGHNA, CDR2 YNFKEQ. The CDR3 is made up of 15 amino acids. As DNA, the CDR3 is TGTGCCAGCAGCCTCCAGGCGGAGGGATCCTACGAGCAGTACTTC. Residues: CASSLQAEGSYEQYF.

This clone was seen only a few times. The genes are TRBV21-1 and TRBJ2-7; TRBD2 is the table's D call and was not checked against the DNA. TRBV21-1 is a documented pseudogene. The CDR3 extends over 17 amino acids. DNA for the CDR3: TGTGCCAGCATAATGCCCCATGGAGAGACGGTTTCCTACGAGCAGTACTTC. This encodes CASIMPHGETVSYEQYF.

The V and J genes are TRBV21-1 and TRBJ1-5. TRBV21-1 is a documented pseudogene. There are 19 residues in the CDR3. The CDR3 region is CASSKGSREFPYSNQPQHF. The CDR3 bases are TGTGCCAGCAGCAAAGGGTCCAGGGAGTTCCCGTATAGCAATCAGCCCCAGCATTTT.

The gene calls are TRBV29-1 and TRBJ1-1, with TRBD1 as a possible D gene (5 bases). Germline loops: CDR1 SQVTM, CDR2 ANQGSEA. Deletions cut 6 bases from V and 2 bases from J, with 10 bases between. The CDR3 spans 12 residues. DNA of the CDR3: TGCAGCGTGAAGGGGTCCAACACTGAAGCTTTCTTT. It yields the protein CSVKGSNTEAFF.

CDR3 in amino acids: CASSSKDRETQYF. The CDR3 coding sequence is TGTGCCAGCAGCTCCAAAGACCGGGAGACCCAGTACTTC. The rearrangement links TRBV5-4 to TRBJ2-5, with D unclear. Germline CDR1 SGHNT, CDR2 YYREEE (reference sequence). V gave up 3 bases and J gave up 5 bases, with 11 bases separating them. This CDR3 contains 13 residues.

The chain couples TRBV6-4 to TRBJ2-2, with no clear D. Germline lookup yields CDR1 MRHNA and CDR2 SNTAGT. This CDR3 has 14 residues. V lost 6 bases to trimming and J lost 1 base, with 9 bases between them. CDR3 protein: CASRLTLNTGELFF. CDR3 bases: TGTGCCAGCAGGCTGACACTGAACACCGGGGAGCTGTTTTTT.

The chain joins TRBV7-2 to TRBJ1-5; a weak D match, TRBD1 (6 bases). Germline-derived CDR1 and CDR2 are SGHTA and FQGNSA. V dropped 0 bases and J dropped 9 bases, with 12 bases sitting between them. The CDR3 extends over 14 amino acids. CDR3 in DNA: TGTGCCAGCAGCTTAGCGGACAGCCTAGGGCCCCAGCATTTT. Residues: CASSLADSLGPQHF.

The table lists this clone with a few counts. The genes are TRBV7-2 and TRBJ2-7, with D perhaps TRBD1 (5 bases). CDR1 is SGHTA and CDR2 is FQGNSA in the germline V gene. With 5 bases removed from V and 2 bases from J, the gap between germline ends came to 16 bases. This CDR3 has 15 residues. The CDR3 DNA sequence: TGTGCCAGCAGCCCCGAGCAGGCAGGGACCTACGAGCAGTACTTC. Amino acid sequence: CASSPEQAGTYEQYF.

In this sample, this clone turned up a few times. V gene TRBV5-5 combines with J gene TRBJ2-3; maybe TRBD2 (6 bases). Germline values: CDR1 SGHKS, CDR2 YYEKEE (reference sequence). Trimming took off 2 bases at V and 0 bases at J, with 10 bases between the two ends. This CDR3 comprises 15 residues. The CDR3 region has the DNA TGTGCCAGCAGCTTCGGGGGAGCTAGCACAGATACGCAGTATTTT. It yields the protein CASSFGGASTDTQYF.

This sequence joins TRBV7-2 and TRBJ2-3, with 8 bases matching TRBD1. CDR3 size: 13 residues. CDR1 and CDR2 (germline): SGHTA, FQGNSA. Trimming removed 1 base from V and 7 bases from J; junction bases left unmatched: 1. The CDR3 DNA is TGTGCCAGCAGCTTAGACAGGGGGAATACGCAGTATTTT. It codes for CASSLDRGNTQYF.

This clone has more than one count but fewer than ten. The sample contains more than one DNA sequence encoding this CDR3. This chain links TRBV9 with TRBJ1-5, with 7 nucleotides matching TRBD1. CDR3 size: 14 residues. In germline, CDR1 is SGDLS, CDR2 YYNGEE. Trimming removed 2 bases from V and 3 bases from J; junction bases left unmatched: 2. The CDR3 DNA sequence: TGTGCCAGCAGCGTCGGGACAGCCAATCAGCCCCAGCATTTT. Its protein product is CASSVGTANQPQHF.

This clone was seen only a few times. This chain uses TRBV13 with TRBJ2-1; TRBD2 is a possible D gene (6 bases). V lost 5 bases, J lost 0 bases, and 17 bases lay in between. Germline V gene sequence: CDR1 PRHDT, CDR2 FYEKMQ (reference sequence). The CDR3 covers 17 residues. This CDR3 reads CASSEAGQGSSYNEQFF. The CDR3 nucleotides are TGTGCCAGCAGCGAAGCGGGCCAGGGAAGCTCCTACAATGAGCAGTTCTTC.